Sequencing of this T cell receptor beta chain was carried out in a study of T cells after yellow fever vaccination. Study details: Fractions of low cell number were prepared using SMART-Seq v4 Ultra Low Input.

A note on this clonotype: Antigen unknown.

The TCR cDNA carried a universal primer site and UMIs from 5'RACE template switching. One entry per CDR3 protein results from TCRdb running MiXCR on the 5' RACE reads. Of 300,000 to 350,000 distinct CDR3 sequences listed, roughly 7.5% are singletons. Study-wide findings and caveats: When the response was secondary, it was weaker but reached its peak faster, day 5 versus 15. Subsequent to the booster, the majority of primary-vaccination clones reappeared (96% CD4, 70% to 90% CD8).

Germline trimming cut 2 bases from V and 4 bases from J; bases unmatched to any gene: 3. CDR1 is ENHRY, CDR2 SYGVKD, per germline. This CDR3 is 14 amino acids long. The TCR sequence derives from a man aged 18 to 30 who received the YFV17D yellow fever vaccine. Sample: PBMCs, taken about 49 days after the first yellow fever vaccination. The V call is TRBV10-3, the J call TRBJ2-3; the match to TRBD1 covers 7 bases. CDR3 in DNA: TGTGCCATCAGTGAGAGGGGGCAGGCAGATACGCAGTATTTT. Translated, it gives CAISERGQADTQYF.